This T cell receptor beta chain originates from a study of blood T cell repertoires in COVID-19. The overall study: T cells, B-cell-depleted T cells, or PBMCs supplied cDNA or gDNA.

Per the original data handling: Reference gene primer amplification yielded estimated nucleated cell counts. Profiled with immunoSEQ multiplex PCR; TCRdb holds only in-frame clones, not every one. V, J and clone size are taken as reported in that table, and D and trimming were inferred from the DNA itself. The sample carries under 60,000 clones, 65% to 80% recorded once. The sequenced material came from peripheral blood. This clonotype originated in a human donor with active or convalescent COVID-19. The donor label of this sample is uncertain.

For the CDR3, the DNA is TGTGCCAGCAGGGGACTAGCGGGAGCTGGCTACAATGAGCAGTTCTTC. Translated: CASRGLAGAGYNEQFF. The rearrangement joins TRBV7-6 to TRBJ2-1, with 14 nucleotides matching TRBD2. J lost 3 bases, V lost 6 bases, and 4 bases had no gene match. The CDR3 loop spans 16 amino acids. Germline V CDR1 and CDR2: SGHVS, FNYEAQ.